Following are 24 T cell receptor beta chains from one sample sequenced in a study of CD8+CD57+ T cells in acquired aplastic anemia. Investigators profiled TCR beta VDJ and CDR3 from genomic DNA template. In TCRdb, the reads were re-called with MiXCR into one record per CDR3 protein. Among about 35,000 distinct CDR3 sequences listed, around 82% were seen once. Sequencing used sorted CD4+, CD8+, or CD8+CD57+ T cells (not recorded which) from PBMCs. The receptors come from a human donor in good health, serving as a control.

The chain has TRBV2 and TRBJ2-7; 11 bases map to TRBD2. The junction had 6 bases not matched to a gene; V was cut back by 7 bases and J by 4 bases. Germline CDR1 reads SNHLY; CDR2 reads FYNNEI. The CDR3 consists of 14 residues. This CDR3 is CASINSGGVYEQYF. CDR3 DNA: TGTGCCAGCATAAATAGCGGGGGGGTTTACGAGCAGTACTTC.

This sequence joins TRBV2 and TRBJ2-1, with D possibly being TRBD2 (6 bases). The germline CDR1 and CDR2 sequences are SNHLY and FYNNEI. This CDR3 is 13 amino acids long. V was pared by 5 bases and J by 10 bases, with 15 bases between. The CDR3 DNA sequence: TGTGCCAGCAGTTGGGACTTCCTGAGAGAGCAGTTCTTC. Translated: CASSWDFLREQFF. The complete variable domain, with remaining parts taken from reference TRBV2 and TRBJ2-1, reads EPEVTQTPSHQVTQMGQEVILRCVPISNHLYFYWYRQILGQKVEFLVSFYNNEISEKSEIFDDQFSVERPDGSNFTLKIRSTKLEDSAMYFCASSWDFLREQFFGPGTRLTVL.

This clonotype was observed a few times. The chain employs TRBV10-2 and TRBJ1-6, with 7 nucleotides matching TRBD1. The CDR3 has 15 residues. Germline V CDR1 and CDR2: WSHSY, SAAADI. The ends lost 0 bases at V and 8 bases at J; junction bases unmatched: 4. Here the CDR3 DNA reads TGCGCCAGCAGTGAGTCGAGGGACAGATATTCACCCCTCCACTTT. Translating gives CASSESRDRYSPLHF.

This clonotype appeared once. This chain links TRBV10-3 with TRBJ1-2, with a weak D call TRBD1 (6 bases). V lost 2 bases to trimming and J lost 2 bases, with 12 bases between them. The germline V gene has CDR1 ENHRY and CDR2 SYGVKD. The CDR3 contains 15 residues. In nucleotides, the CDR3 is TGTGCCATCAGTGAGGGTCAGGGGAGGAACTATGGCTACACCTTC. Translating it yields CAISEGQGRNYGYTF.

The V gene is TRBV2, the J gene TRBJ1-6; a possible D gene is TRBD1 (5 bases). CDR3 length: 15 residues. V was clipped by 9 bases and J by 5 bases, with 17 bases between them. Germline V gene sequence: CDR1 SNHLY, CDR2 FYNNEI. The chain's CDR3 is CARRQVTANNSPLHF. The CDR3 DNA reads TGTGCCAGGCGCCAGGTGACAGCGAATAATTCACCCCTCCACTTT.

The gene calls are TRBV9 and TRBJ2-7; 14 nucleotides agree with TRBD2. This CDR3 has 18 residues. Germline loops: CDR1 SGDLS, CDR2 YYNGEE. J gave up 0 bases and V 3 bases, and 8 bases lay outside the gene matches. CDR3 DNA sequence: TGTGCCAGCAGCGGCTGGACTAGCGGGGGGCCGAGCTCCTACGAGCAGTACTTC. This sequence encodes CASSGWTSGGPSSYEQYF.

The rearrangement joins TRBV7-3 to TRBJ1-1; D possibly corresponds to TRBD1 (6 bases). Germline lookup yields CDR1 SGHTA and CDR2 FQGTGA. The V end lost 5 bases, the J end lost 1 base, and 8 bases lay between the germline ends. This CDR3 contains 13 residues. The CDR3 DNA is TGTGCCAGCAGCGGGGGACAGAACACTGAAGCTTTCTTT. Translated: CASSGGQNTEAFF.

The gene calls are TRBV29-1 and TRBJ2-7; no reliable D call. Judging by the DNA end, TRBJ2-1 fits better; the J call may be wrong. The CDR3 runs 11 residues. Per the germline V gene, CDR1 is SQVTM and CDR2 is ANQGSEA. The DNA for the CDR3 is TGCAGCGTTGGGGCAGACAATGAGCAGTTCTTC. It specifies CSVGADNEQFF.

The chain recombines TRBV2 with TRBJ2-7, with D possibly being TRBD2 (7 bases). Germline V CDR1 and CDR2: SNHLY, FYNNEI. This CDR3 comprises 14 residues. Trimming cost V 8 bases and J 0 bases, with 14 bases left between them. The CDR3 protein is CASERGGFSYEQYF. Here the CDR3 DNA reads TGTGCCAGCGAGAGGGGGGGGTTCTCCTACGAGCAGTACTTC.

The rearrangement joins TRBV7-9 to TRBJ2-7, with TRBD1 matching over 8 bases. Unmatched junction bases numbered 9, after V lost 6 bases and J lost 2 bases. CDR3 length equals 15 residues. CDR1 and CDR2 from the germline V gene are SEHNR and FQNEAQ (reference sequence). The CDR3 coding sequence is TGTGCCAGCAGTGAATTTGGGACAGGAACCTACGAGCAGTACTTC. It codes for CASSEFGTGTYEQYF.

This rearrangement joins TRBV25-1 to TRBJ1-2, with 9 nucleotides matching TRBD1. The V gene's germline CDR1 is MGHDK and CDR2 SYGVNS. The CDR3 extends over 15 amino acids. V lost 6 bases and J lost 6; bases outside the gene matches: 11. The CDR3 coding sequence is TGTGCCAGCAGCGTCCCCGGGACAGGGACCCATGGCTACACCTTC. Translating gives CASSVPGTGTHGYTF.

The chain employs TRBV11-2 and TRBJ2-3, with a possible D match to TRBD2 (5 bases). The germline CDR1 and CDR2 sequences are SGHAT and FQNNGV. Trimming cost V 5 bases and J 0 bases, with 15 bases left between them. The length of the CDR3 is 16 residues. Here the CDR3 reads CASSKWETTSTDTQYF. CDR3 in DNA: TGTGCCAGCAGCAAATGGGAGACAACTAGCACAGATACGCAGTATTTT.

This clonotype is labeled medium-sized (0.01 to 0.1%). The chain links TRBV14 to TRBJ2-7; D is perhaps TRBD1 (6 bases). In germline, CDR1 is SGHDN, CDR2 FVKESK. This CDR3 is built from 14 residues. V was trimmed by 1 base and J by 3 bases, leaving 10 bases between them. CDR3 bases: TGTGCCAGCAGCCAAGTAGGACAGATCTACGAGCAGTACTTC. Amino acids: CASSQVGQIYEQYF. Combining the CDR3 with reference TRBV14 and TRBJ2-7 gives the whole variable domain EAGVTQFPSHSVIEKGQTVTLRCDPISGHDNLYWYRRVMGKEIKFLLHFVKESKQDESGMPNNRFLAERTGGTYSTLKVQPAELEDSGVYFCASSQVGQIYEQYFGPGTRLTVT.

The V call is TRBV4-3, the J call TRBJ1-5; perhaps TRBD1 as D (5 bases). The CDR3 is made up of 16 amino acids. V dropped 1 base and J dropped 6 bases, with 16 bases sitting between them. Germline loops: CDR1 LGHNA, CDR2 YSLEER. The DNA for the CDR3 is TGCGCCAGCAGCCAAGTTGTAGGGGTCACCCCTCAGCCCCAGCATTTT. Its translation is CASSQVVGVTPQPQHF.

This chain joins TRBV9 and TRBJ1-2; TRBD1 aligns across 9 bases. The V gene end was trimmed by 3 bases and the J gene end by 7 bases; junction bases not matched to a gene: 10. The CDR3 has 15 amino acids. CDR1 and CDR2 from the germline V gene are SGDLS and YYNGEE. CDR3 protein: CASSGPGQGSSGYTF. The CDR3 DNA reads TGTGCCAGCAGCGGACCGGGACAGGGAAGTAGTGGCTACACCTTC.

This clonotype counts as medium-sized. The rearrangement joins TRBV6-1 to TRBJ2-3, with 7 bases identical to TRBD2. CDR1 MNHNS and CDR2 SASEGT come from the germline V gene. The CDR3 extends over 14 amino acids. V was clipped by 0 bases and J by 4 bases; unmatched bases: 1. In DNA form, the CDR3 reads TGTGCCAGCAGTGAAGCGGGGGGGGCAGATACGCAGTATTTT. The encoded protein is CASSEAGGADTQYF.

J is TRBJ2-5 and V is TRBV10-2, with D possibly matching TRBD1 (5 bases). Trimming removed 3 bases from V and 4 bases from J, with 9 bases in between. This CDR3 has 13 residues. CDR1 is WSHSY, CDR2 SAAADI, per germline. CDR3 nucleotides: TGCGCCAGCAGTGAAAATACAGGAGAGACCCAGTACTTC. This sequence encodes CASSENTGETQYF.

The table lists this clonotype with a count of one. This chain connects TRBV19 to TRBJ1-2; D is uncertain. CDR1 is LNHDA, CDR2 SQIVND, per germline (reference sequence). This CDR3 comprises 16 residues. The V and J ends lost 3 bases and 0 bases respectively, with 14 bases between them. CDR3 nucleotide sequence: TGTGCCAGTAGTATCGGTAAAGGAACGTCTAACTATGGCTACACCTTC. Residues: CASSIGKGTSNYGYTF.

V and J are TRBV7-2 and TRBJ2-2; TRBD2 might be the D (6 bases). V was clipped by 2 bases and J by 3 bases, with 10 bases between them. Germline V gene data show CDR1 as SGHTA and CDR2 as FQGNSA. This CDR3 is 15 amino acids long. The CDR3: CASSLSGYHTGELFF. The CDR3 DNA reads TGTGCCAGCAGCTTAAGCGGGTATCACACCGGGGAGCTGTTTTTT. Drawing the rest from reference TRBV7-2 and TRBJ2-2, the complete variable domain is GAGVSQSPSNKVTEKGKDVELRCDPISGHTALYWYRQSLGQGLEFLIYFQGNSAPDKSGLPSDRFSAERTGGSVSTLTIQRTQQEDSAVYLCASSLSGYHTGELFFGEGSRLTVL.

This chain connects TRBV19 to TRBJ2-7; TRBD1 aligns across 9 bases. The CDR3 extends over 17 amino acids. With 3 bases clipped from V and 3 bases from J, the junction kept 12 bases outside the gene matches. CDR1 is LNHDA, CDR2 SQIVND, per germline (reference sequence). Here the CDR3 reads CASSISLVGDRDYEQYF. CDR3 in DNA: TGTGCCAGTAGTATCTCTCTGGTCGGGGACAGGGACTACGAGCAGTACTTC.

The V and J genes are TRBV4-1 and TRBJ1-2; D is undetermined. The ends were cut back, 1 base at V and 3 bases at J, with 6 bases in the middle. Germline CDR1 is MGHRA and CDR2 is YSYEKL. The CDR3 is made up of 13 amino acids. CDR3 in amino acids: CASSQGRYYGYTF. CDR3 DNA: TGCGCCAGCAGCCAAGGCAGATACTATGGCTACACCTTC.

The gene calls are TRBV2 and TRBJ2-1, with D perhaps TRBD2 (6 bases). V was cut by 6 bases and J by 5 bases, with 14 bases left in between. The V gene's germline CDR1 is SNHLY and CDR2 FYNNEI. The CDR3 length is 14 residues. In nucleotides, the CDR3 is TGTGCCAGCAGCGGTCCCCCGGGAGACAATGAGCAGTTCTTC. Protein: CASSGPPGDNEQFF.

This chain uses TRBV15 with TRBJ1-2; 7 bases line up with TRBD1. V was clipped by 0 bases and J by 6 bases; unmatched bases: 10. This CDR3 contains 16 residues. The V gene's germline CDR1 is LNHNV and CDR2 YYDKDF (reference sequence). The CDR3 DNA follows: TGTGCCACCAGCAGAGACTTCCAACGACAGGGAAATGGCTACACCTTC. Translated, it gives CATSRDFQRQGNGYTF.

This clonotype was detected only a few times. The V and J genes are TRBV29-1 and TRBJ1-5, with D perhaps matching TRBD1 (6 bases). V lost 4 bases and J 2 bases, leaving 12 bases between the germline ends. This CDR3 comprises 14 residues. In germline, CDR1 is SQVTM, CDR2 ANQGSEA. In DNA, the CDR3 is TGCAGCGTTGCCATGGCAGGGGGCAATCAGCCCCAGCATTTT. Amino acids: CSVAMAGGNQPQHF.